These 21 T cell receptor beta chains were all obtained from the same sample, sequenced in a study of CD8+ T cells in alopecia areata. Sequencing templates came from extracted RNA that was reverse transcribed into cDNA. The table came from immunoSEQ multiplex PCR; TCRdb's copy has only in-frame clones and leaves some out. Singletons are absent from the sample, which has 250,000 or so clones. Using CD4, CD8alpha, NKG2D, NKG2ACE and other markers, pooled cutaneous lymph node cells were sorted. Sample: CD4+ T cells sorted from a lymph node. The receptors here all came from a C3H/HeJ mouse with alopecia areata. The MHC haplotype of this mouse line is H2-k.

This clone was counted ten times or more. Gene names and germline refer to mouse. The read ends 4 residues early relative to the CDR3; the germline J gene fills the gap. The genes are TRBV3 and TRBJ2-2; TRBD1 matches at 9 bases. This CDR3 comprises 18 residues. The germline gives CDR1 SNHLY, CDR2 FYNGKV (reference sequence). With V trimmed by 5 bases and J by 3 bases, 13 bases remained unmatched. CDR3 sequence reads: CASSLRDRVMRDTGQLYF. CDR3 DNA (partial): TGTGCCAGCAGCCTCCGGGACAGGGTGATGAGGGACACCGGG.

A word on this clone: The gene names given are mouse names. The read stops 4 residues short of the end of the CDR3; the missing end is completed from the germline J gene. This chain uses TRBV17 with TRBJ2-4; TRBD1 is a possible D gene (5 bases). Germline CDR1 MNHDT, CDR2 YYDKIL. Trimming removed 1 base from V and 3 bases from J, with 11 bases in between. The CDR3 contains 15 residues. CDR3 sequence: CASSRGQGGQNTLYF. The CDR3 bases that were read are TGTGCTAGCAGTAGAGGGCAGGGTGGACAAAAC.

Concerning this clone: Genes here carry mouse names. The CDR3 end is not reached by the read, which stops 4 residues before it; the germline J gene fills it in. This sequence joins TRBV14 and TRBJ2-5, with 9 bases matching TRBD1. The CDR3 runs to 15 residues. Germline CDR1 and CDR2: SGHDT and FRDEAV. CDR3 sequence: CASSLNGDREDTQYF. The sequenced part of the CDR3 DNA is TGTGCCAGCAGTTTGAATGGGGACAGGGAAGAC.

For this clone: Gene names are mouse gene names. With the read ending 4 residues before the CDR3 end, the germline J gene is used to fill in that end. The V gene is TRBV13-3, the J gene TRBJ2-7; TRBD2 might be the D (6 bases). There are 15 residues in the CDR3. Germline loops: CDR1 NNHDY, CDR2 SYVADS. V lost 0 bases and J lost 0, with 10 bases in between. CDR3 loop: CASSDAGASSYEQYF. The DNA read from the CDR3 is TGTGCCAGCAGTGATGCTGGGGCTAGCTCCTAT.

In regard to this clone: Mouse names are used for the genes. The read finishes 4 residues shy of the CDR3 end, and the germline J gene is used to complete it. The chain is built from TRBV13-3 and TRBJ2-1, with 9 bases lining up with TRBD1. CDR1 NNHDY and CDR2 SYVADS come from the germline V gene. This CDR3 has 15 amino acids. Trimming at V came to 0 bases and at J to 4 bases, leaving 2 bases not matched to a gene. CDR3 bases read: TGTGCCAGCAGTGATGTTGGACAGGGGTATGCT. It encodes CASSDVGQGYA. The whole CDR3 region reads CASSDVGQGYAEQFF.

This clone came up a few times. The listed genes are named as in mouse. The observed sequence ends 4 residues before the CDR3 terminus, with the missing tail filled in from the germline J gene. This sample includes further DNA sequences coding for the same CDR3. The chain couples TRBV19 to TRBJ2-5; 10 bases are shared with TRBD1. The CDR3 covers 13 residues. CDR1 and CDR2 (germline): FNHDT, SITEND (reference sequence). CDR3 loop: CASSRDRGDTQYF. The DNA read from the CDR3 is TGTGCCAGCAGCAGGGACAGGGGAGAC.

A word on this clone: Mouse names are used for the genes. The sequence runs out 4 residues before the end of the CDR3; the remainder is reconstructed from the germline J gene. The sample holds other DNA sequences that translate to the same CDR3. The chain employs TRBV31 and TRBJ2-2; 9 bases match TRBD1. Per germline, CDR1 GKSSPN and CDR2 SITVG. Trimming took 0 bases from V and 4 from J; bases not matched to a gene: 3. CDR3 length: 15 amino acids. Here the CDR3 reads CAWSLRTGVTGQLYF. CDR3 DNA (partial): TGTGCCTGGAGTCTCAGGACAGGGGTCACCGGG. Supplemented by reference TRBV31 and TRBJ2-2, the full variable domain reads AQTIHQWPVAEIKAVGSPLSLGCTIKGKSSPNLYWYWQATGGTLQQLFYSITVGQVESVVQLNLSASRPKDDQFILSTEKLLLSHSGFYLCAWSLRTGVTGQLYFGEGSKLTVL.

Worth noting for this clone: The gene names given are mouse names. The read ends 4 residues shy of where the CDR3 ends; the end is completed using the germline J gene. This CDR3 is also generated by other DNA sequences in the sample. The chain employs TRBV19 and TRBJ2-7, with 8 bases matching TRBD2. The CDR3 is 14 amino acids. Germline V gives CDR1 FNHDT, CDR2 SITEND (reference sequence). J was trimmed by 0 bases and V by 1 base; bases with no gene match: 0. CDR3 protein: CASSITGGSYEQYF. CDR3 bases read: TGTGCCAGCAGTATAACTGGGGGCTCCTAT.

A few counts support this clone. Mouse gene names and germline throughout. The read ends 4 residues shy of where the CDR3 ends; the end is completed using the germline J gene. This chain uses TRBV29 with TRBJ2-1; the D gene is possibly TRBD2 (7 bases). The CDR3 extends over 15 amino acids. From germline, CDR1 is MSHET and CDR2 SYDVDS. With 2 bases removed from V and 3 bases from J, the gap between germline ends came to 11 bases. The covered CDR3 bases are TGTGCTAGCAGTTTAGGGGGGCGCAGCTATGCT. Amino acid sequence: CASSLGGRSYA. The full CDR3 reads CASSLGGRSYAEQFF.

This clone was observed a few times. The gene names here belong to mouse. With the read ending 4 residues before the CDR3 end, the germline J gene is used to fill in that end. The chain is built from TRBV5 and TRBJ2-1; 8 bases align to TRBD2. Germline-derived CDR1 and CDR2 are LGHNA and YNLKQL (reference sequence). The CDR3 contains 16 residues. Trimming at V came to 0 bases and at J to 2 bases, leaving 3 bases not matched to a gene. The covered CDR3 bases are TGTGCCAGCAGCCAAGACTGGGGGGTGGACTATGCT. Its protein product is CASSQDWGVDYA. In full, the CDR3 reads CASSQDWGVDYAEQFF.

Comments on this clone: Genes and germline come from the mouse. Coverage ceases 4 residues before the CDR3 finishes, and the germline J gene fills in the end. The chain recombines TRBV13-1 with TRBJ1-2; TRBD1 matches 8 bases. This CDR3 is 15 amino acids long. V dropped 4 bases and J dropped 4; count of bases not matched to a gene: 9. The V gene's germline CDR1 is NSHNY and CDR2 SYGAGN. The covered CDR3 bases are TGTGCCAGCAGTCCCTCCAGGGGGCTGAGCTCC. Translation: CASSPSRGLSS. The entire CDR3 reads CASSPSRGLSSDYTF.

As for this clone: Gene names are the mouse ones. The CDR3 end falls 4 residues outside the read, so it is completed with the germline J gene. The chain couples TRBV13-3 to TRBJ1-2, with 9 bases identical to TRBD1. The V gene end was trimmed by 3 bases and the J gene end by 1 base; junction bases not matched to a gene: 4. Germline V gene lookup returns CDR1 NNHDY and CDR2 SYVADS. CDR3 length: 15 amino acids. Incomplete CDR3 DNA: TGTGCCAGCAGTGGAACAGGGGGCCTAAACTCC. Translated: CASSGTGGLNS. The full-length CDR3 reads as CASSGTGGLNSDYTF.

With regard to this clone: Each gene name is a mouse one. The read ends 4 residues shy of where the CDR3 ends; the end is completed using the germline J gene. The chain is built from TRBV19 and TRBJ2-7; a possible D gene is TRBD2 (5 bases). This CDR3 is 13 amino acids long. The germline V gene encodes CDR1 FNHDT and CDR2 SITEND (reference sequence). The CDR3 here is CASSIGPGYEQYF. The sequenced CDR3 bases are TGTGCCAGCAGTATAGGGCCTGGGTAT.

A few counts support this clone. Germline and genes: mouse. Read sequence stops 4 residues before the CDR3 end, and the germline J gene provides the missing end. The chain combines TRBV31 with TRBJ2-3; 9 nucleotides align to TRBD1. The CDR3 sequence is 15 residues long. Germline V gene data show CDR1 as GKSSPN and CDR2 as SITVG. Trimming cost V 0 bases and J 3 bases; bases outside gene matches: 4. The covered CDR3 bases are TGTGCCTGGAGTCTGGGGACAGGGAAGGCAGAA. Protein sequence: CAWSLGTGKAE. The complete CDR3 reads CAWSLGTGKAETLYF.

In this sample, this clone turned up a few times. Mouse gene names apply. The missing CDR3 end, 4 residues past where the read stops, is filled in from the germline J gene. This chain uses TRBV31 with TRBJ2-3; 7 bases are shared with TRBD1. CDR3 length equals 14 residues. J lost 1 base, V lost 3 bases, and 4 bases had no gene match. CDR1 is GKSSPN and CDR2 is SITVG in the germline V gene. The sequenced CDR3 bases are TGTGCCTGGAGCCCGGGACAGCGTGCAGAA. It specifies CAWSPGQRAE. The entire CDR3 reads CAWSPGQRAETLYF.

This clone was seen a handful of times. The gene names here belong to mouse. The read ends 4 residues early relative to the CDR3; the germline J gene fills the gap. Other nucleotide sequences in the sample specify the same CDR3. The V and J genes are TRBV19 and TRBJ2-7; TRBD1 agrees at 7 bases. The CDR3 covers 13 residues. CDR1 is FNHDT, CDR2 SITEND, per germline (reference sequence). V lost 2 bases and J lost 3; bases outside the gene matches: 2. Here the CDR3 reads CASSIRDSYEQYF. The CDR3 DNA, read in part, is TGTGCCAGCAGTATCCGGGACAGCTAT.

Of note for this clone: Gene names and germline match the mouse. The read ends 4 residues early relative to the CDR3; the germline J gene fills the gap. The V call is TRBV13-1, the J call TRBJ2-5; 11 nucleotides agree with TRBD1. Germline lookup yields CDR1 NSHNY and CDR2 SYGAGN. The CDR3 covers 16 residues. The CDR3 bases that were read are TGTGCCAGCAGAGAGCCCCCGGGACAGGGGGGAGAC. Translating gives CASREPPGQGGD. In full, the CDR3 is CASREPPGQGGDTQYF.

A word on this clone: The germline and genes are mouse ones. The CDR3 goes on 4 residues after the read ends, and that part is filled in from the germline J gene. The V gene is TRBV13-1, the J gene TRBJ1-1; 12 bases match TRBD1. CDR1 NSHNY and CDR2 SYGAGN come from the germline V gene. V shed 0 bases and J 3 bases; nucleotides not matched to a gene: 9. The CDR3 spans 18 residues. The CDR3 protein is CASSDAGTGGARDTEVFF. CDR3 bases read: TGTGCCAGCAGTGATGCTGGGACAGGGGGCGCAAGGGACACA.

This clone was counted a few times. The gene symbols are mouse symbols. The read ends 4 residues before the CDR3 terminus; that terminus is restored from the germline J gene. At the DNA level, this CDR3 is encoded by other sequences in the same sample as well. The chain combines TRBV1 with TRBJ2-7; TRBD2 matches 10 bases. CDR1 and CDR2 (germline): NSQYPW, LRSPGD (reference sequence). CDR3 length equals 15 residues. V shed 3 bases, J shed 0 bases, and the junction held 2 bases outside the gene matches. The CDR3 sequence: CTCSADWGSSYEQYF. The CDR3 DNA, read in part, is TGCACCTGCAGTGCGGACTGGGGGAGCTCCTAT.

Of note for this clone: Mouse gene names apply. The CDR3 end lies 4 residues beyond the end of the read and is filled in from the germline J gene. Other DNA sequences within the sample encode an identical CDR3. The chain couples TRBV13-1 to TRBJ2-7; TRBD2 aligns across 7 bases. V was pared by 1 base and J by 0 bases, with 1 base of the junction left unmatched. The CDR3 covers 14 residues. Germline assignment: CDR1 NSHNY and CDR2 SYGAGN. Incomplete CDR3 DNA: TGTGCCAGCAGTGATCGGGGGGGCTCCTAT. Translated: CASSDRGGSY. The whole CDR3 reads CASSDRGGSYEQYF.

Of note for this clone: Genes here carry mouse names. The CDR3 DNA, read in part, is TGTGCCAGCAGTATATTCAGCTCCTAT. The encoded protein is CASSIFSSY. The whole CDR3 is CASSIFSSYEQYF. This chain connects TRBV19 to TRBJ2-7; D ambiguous. Sequencing ends 4 residues short of the CDR3 end; the germline J gene provides the rest. The germline CDR1 and CDR2 sequences are FNHDT and SITEND (reference sequence). This CDR3 region has 13 residues. V lost 1 base and J 0 bases, leaving 5 bases between the germline ends. Drawing the rest from reference TRBV19 and TRBJ2-7, the complete variable domain is GGIITQTPKFLIGQEGQKLTLKCQQNFNHDTMYWYRQDSGKGLRLIYYSITENDLQKGDLSEGYDASREKKSSFSLTVTSAQKNEMAVFLCASSIFSSYEQYFGPGTRLTVL.